This T cell receptor (beta chain) was retrieved from a study of cytomegalovirus exposure and HLA in healthy donors. V dropped 0 bases and J dropped 5 bases, with 11 bases sitting between them. The germline gives CDR1 SGHRS, CDR2 YFSETQ. This CDR3 contains 15 residues. Primers: 60 Vbeta forward and 13 Jbeta reverse. Here immunoSEQ multiplex PCR was the method, and the copy in TCRdb shows in-frame clones only, minus some. The sample carries nearly 65,000 clones, 73% recorded once. The rearrangement uses TRBV5-1 and TRBJ2-2; D is perhaps TRBD1 (5 bases). Sequenced input: PBMCs. The receptor was derived from a man aged 50 to 59 in good health and CMV-seronegative. The CDR3 bases are TGCGCCAGCAGCTTGGTTCAGGGTGATACCGGGGAGCTGTTTTTT. Protein sequence: CASSLVQGDTGELFF. Filled out from reference TRBV5-1 and TRBJ2-2, the complete variable domain reads KAGVTQTPRYLIKTRGQQVTLSCSPISGHRSVSWYQQTPGQGLQFLFEYFSETQRNKGNFPGRFSGRQFSNSRSEMNVSTLELGDSALYLCASSLVQGDTGELFFGEGSRLTVL.